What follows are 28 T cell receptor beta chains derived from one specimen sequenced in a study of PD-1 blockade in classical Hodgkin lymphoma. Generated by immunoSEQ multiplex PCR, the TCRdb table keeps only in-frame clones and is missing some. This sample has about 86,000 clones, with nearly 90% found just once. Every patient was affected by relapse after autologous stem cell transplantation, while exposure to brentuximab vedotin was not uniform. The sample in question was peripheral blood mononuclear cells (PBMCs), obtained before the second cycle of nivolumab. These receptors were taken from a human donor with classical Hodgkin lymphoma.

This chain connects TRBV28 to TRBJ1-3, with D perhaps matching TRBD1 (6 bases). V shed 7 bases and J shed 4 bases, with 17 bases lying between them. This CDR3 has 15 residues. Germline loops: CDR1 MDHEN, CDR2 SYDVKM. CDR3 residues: CASTLEGGRGNTIYF. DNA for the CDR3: TGTGCCAGCACCCTAGAGGGGGGAAGGGGAAACACCATATATTTT.

The CDR3 sequence is CASKLGTSGSFSIYEQYF. As DNA, the CDR3 is TGTGCCAGCAAGCTCGGGACTAGCGGGAGTTTTTCGATCTACGAGCAGTACTTC. V usage is TRBV27 and J usage is TRBJ2-7; TRBD2 agrees at 14 bases. CDR1 MNHEY and CDR2 SMNVEV come from the germline V gene (reference sequence). The CDR3 runs to 18 residues. Trimming removed 7 bases from V and 3 bases from J; junction bases left unmatched: 14.

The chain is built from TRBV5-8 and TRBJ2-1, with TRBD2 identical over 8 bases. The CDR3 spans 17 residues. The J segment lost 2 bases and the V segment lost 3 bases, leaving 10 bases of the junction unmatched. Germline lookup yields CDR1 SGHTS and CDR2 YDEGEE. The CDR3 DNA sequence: TGTGCCAGCAGCTCGCTTAAGGGCGGGGGGACCTACAATGAGCAGTTCTTC. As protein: CASSSLKGGGTYNEQFF.

The DNA of the CDR3 is TGTGCCAGCTCACGCGGACAGGGGACGCTCCAAGAGACCCAGTACTTC. This sequence encodes CASSRGQGTLQETQYF. V and J are TRBV18 and TRBJ2-5; 9 nucleotides agree with TRBD1. The length of the CDR3 is 16 residues. Germline CDR1 is KGHSH and CDR2 is LQKENI. Losses at the gene ends were 4 bases for V and 1 base for J; bases not matched to a gene: 7.

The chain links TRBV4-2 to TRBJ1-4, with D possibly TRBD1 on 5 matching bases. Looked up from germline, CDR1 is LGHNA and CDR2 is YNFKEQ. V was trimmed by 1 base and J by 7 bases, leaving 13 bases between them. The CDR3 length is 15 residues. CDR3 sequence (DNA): TGTGCCAGCAGCCAAGCCGGGACCGAGGGTGAAAAACTGTTTTTT. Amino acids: CASSQAGTEGEKLFF.

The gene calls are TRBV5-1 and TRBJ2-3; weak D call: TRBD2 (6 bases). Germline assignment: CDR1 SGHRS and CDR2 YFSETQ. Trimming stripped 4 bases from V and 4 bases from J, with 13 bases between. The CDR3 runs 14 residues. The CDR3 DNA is TGCGCCAGCAGCCCCGGGACTCATCCAGATACGCAGTATTTT. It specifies CASSPGTHPDTQYF.

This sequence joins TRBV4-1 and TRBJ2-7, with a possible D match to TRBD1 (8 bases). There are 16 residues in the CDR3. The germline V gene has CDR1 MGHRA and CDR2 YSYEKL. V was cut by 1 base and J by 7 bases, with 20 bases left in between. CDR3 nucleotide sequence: TGCGCCAGCAGCCAAGGCCCCCAGGGGGCGCGGGGGGAGCAGTACTTC. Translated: CASSQGPQGARGEQYF.

The CDR3 loop is CASSGGQGKTQYF. As DNA, the CDR3 is TGTGCCAGCAGTGGGGGACAGGGAAAGACCCAGTACTTC. The V gene is TRBV2, the J gene TRBJ2-5, with 9 bases that match TRBD1. V was pared by 4 bases and J by 6 bases, with 3 bases of the junction left unmatched. This CDR3 spans 13 amino acids. Germline lookup yields CDR1 SNHLY and CDR2 FYNNEI.

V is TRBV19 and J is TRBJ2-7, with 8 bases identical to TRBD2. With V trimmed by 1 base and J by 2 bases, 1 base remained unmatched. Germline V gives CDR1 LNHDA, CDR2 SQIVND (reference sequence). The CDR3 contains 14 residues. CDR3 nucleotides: TGTGCCAGTAGTATAGGGGGACTAGCCTACGAGCAGTACTTC. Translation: CASSIGGLAYEQYF.

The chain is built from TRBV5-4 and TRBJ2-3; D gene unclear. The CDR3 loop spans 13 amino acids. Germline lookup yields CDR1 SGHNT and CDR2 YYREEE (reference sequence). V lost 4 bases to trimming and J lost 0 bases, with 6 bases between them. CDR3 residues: CASSIESTDTQYF. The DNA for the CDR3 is TGTGCCAGCAGCATCGAAAGCACAGATACGCAGTATTTT.

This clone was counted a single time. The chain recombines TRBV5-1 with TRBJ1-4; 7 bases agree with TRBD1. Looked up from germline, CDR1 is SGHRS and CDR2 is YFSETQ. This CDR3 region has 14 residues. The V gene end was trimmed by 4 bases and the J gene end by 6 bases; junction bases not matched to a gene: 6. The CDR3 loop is CASSKQGIDEKLFF. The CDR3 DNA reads TGCGCCAGCAGCAAACAGGGGATTGATGAAAAACTGTTTTTT.

As DNA, the CDR3 is TGCGCCAGCAGCCAAACAGGGTCCGAGCAGTACTTC. Protein: CASSQTGSEQYF. The chain joins TRBV4-1 to TRBJ2-7; possibly TRBD1 for D (6 bases). V lost 2 bases to trimming and J lost 6 bases, with 8 bases between them. The CDR3 extends over 12 amino acids. The germline gives CDR1 MGHRA, CDR2 YSYEKL.

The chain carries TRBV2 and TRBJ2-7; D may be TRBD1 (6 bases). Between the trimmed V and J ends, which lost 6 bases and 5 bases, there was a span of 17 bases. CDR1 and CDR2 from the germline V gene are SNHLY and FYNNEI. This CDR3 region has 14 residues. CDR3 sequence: CASRRTEPGNEQYF. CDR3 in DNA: TGTGCCAGCAGGAGGACAGAGCCAGGGAACGAGCAGTACTTC.

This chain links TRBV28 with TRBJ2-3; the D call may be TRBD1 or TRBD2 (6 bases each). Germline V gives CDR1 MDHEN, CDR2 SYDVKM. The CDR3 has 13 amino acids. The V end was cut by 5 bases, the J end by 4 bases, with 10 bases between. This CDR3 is CASSPGGADTQYF. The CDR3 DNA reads TGTGCCAGCAGTCCCGGGGGCGCAGATACGCAGTATTTT.

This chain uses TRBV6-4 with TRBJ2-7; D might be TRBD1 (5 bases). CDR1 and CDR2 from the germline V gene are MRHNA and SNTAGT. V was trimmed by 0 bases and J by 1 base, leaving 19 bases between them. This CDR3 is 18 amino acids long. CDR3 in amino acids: CASSDSGARFIVSYEQYF. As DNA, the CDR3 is TGTGCCAGCAGTGACTCTGGGGCTAGGTTTATTGTGTCCTACGAGCAGTACTTC.

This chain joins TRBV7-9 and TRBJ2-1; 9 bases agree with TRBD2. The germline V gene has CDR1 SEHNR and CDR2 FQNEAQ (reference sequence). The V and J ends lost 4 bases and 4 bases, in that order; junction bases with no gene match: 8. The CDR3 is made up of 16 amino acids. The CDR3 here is CASSSNAGGRYNEQFF. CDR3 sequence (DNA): TGTGCCAGCAGCTCAAATGCGGGGGGGCGGTACAATGAGCAGTTCTTC.

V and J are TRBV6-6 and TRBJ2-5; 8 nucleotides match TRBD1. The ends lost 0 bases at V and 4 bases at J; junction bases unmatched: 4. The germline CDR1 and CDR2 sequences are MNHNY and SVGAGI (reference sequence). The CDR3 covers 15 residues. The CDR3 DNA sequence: TGTGCCAGCAGTTACTCGCCCGGGACAGGAGAGACCCAGTACTTC. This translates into CASSYSPGTGETQYF.

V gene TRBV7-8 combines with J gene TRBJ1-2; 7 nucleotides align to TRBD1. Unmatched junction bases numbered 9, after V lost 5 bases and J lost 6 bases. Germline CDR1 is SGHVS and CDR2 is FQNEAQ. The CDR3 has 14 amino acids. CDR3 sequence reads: CASSTEDRRDGYTF. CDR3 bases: TGTGCCAGCAGCACCGAGGACAGGCGTGATGGCTACACCTTC.

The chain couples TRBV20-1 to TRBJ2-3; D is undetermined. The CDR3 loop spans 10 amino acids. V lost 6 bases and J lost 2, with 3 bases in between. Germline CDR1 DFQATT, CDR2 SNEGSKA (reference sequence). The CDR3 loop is CSATTDTQYF. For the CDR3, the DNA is TGCAGTGCAACCACAGATACGCAGTATTTT.

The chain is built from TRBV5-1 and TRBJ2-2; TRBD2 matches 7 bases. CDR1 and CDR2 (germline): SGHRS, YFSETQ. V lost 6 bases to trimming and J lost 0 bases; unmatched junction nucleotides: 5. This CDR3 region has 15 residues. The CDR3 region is CASTIGGSNTGELFF. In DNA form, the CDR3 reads TGCGCCAGCACTATCGGGGGGTCGAACACCGGGGAGCTGTTTTTT.

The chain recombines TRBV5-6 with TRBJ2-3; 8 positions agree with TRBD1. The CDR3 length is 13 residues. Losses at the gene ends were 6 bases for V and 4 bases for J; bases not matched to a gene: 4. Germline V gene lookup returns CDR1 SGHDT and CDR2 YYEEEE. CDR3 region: CASKQGEADTQYF. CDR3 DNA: TGTGCCAGCAAACAGGGGGAGGCAGATACGCAGTATTTT.

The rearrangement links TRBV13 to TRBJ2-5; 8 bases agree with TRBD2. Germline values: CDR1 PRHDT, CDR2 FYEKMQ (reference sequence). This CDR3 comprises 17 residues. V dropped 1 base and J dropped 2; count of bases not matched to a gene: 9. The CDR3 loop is CASSLEVQRGLQETQYF. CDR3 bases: TGTGCCAGCAGCTTAGAGGTCCAGCGGGGGCTTCAAGAGACCCAGTACTTC.

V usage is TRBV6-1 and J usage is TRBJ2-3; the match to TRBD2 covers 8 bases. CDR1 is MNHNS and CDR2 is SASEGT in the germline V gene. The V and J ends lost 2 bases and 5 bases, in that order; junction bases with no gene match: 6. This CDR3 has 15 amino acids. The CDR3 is CASSEFTSGKDTQYF. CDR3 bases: TGTGCCAGCAGTGAATTTACTAGCGGCAAAGATACGCAGTATTTT.

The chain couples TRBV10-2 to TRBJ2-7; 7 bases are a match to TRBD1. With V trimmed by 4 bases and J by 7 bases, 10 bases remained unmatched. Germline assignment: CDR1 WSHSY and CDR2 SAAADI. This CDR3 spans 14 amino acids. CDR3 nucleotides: TGCGCCAGCAGTGTGGGGACAGCACCCCTGGAGCAGTACTTC. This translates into CASSVGTAPLEQYF.

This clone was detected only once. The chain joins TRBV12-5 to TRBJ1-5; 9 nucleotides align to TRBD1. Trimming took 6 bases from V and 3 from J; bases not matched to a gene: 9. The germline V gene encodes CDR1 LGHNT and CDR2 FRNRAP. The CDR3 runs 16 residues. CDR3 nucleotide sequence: TGTGCTAGTGGAACCCTACAGGGGGCCATCAATCAGCCCCAGCATTTT. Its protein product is CASGTLQGAINQPQHF.

In DNA, the CDR3 is TGTGCCAGCAGCCGGTTTTTGAACACTGAAGCTTTCTTT. This codes for CASSRFLNTEAFF. The rearrangement joins TRBV28 to TRBJ1-1; D gene uncertain. Trimming pared 6 bases from V and 0 bases from J, leaving 8 bases between. Germline V lookup: CDR1 MDHEN, CDR2 SYDVKM. There are 13 residues in the CDR3.

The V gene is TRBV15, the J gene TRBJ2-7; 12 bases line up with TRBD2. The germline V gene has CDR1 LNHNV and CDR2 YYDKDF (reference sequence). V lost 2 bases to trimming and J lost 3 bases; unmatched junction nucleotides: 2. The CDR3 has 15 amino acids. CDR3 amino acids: CATSRWTSGDYEQYF. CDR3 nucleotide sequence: TGTGCCACCAGCAGATGGACTAGCGGGGACTACGAGCAGTACTTC.

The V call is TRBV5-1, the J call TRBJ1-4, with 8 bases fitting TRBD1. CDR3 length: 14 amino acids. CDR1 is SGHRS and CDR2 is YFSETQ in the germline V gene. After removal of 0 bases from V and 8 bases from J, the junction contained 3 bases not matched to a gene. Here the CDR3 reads CASSLAGQGEKLFF. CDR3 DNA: TGCGCCAGCAGCTTGGCCGGACAGGGCGAAAAACTGTTTTTT. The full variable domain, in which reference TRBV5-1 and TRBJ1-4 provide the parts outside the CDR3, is KAGVTQTPRYLIKTRGQQVTLSCSPISGHRSVSWYQQTPGQGLQFLFEYFSETQRNKGNFPGRFSGRQFSNSRSEMNVSTLELGDSALYLCASSLAGQGEKLFFGSGTQLSVL.